The clone carrying this T cell receptor beta chain was found many times. The data are from a study of spatial heterogeneity in lung cancer. Germline V gene data show CDR1 as MNHEY and CDR2 as SVGAGI. The CDR3 loop spans 13 amino acids. V lost 8 bases and J 4 bases, leaving 14 bases between the germline ends. TCRdb re-called the 5' RACE reads with MiXCR, one entry per CDR3 protein. Here the sample spans tens of thousands of distinct CDR3 sequences, roughly 7% being singletons. Time point: blood at routine non-recurrence follow-up after resection. In each case, whole RNA from tumor, nontumor lung or frozen PBMC was sequenced unsorted.

The chain uses TRBV6-5 and TRBJ2-5; the D gene is possibly TRBD1 (6 bases). Source: PBMCs, taken at follow-up. This receptor was taken from a female donor with early-stage non-small cell lung cancer. The CDR3 DNA is TGTGCCAGCGAAGAAGCAGGGGCAGAGACCCAGTACTTC. Translated: CASEEAGAETQYF.